One and the same sample provided the 11 T cell receptor beta chains below, sequenced in a study of metastatic and nonmetastatic thyroid tumors. No treatment had been given to any patient before thyroid surgery. TCRdb reprocessed the PCR reads via MiXCR. The data hold some 55,000 clones, with 30% observed a single time. Sequences were obtained from blood. The source of these receptors is a female donor with papillary thyroid cancer or a benign thyroid nodule (not recorded which). Some clones in this sample may be carry-over from other donors' samples.

The chain is built from TRBV11-2 and TRBJ2-2; 9 nucleotides align to TRBD1. This CDR3 region has 15 residues. Unmatched junction bases numbered 0, after V lost 3 bases and J lost 1 base. The germline V gene encodes CDR1 SGHAT and CDR2 FQNNGV. CDR3 sequence: CASSLGQGNTGELFF. In DNA, the CDR3 is TGTGCCAGCAGCTTGGGACAGGGGAACACCGGGGAGCTGTTTTTT.

This rearrangement joins TRBV4-3 to TRBJ2-2, with TRBD2 as a possible D gene (5 bases). CDR3 length equals 17 residues. Germline V gene lookup returns CDR1 LGHNA and CDR2 YSLEER. Trimming pared 4 bases from V and 2 bases from J, leaving 17 bases between. The CDR3 sequence: CASSPGSTIGNTGELFF. DNA for the CDR3: TGCGCCAGCAGCCCAGGATCGACTATCGGAAACACCGGGGAGCTGTTTTTT.

This clone was observed a few times. This sequence joins TRBV5-1 and TRBJ1-6, with D unclear. Trimming removed 0 bases at V and 0 bases at J, with 7 bases between. This CDR3 has 16 residues. In germline, CDR1 is SGHRS, CDR2 YFSETQ. The CDR3 region is CASSLAGSSYNSPLHF. The CDR3, as DNA: TGCGCCAGCAGCTTGGCTGGGAGCTCCTATAATTCACCCCTCCACTTT.

This clone was detected ten times or more. The chain carries TRBV11-1 and TRBJ2-7; 7 bases fit TRBD2. The trim removed 3 bases at V and 3 bases at J, leaving 14 bases unmatched. The CDR3 has 17 residues. Germline CDR1 is SGHAT and CDR2 is FQDESV (reference sequence). The CDR3 nucleotides read TGTGCCAGCAGCTTTTCCGGGAGCGGGAAGACGAACTACGAGCAGTACTTC. It encodes CASSFSGSGKTNYEQYF. Looking up the rest from reference TRBV11-1 and TRBJ2-7 gives the full variable domain: EAEVAQSPRYKITEKSQAVAFWCDPISGHATLYWYRQILGQGPELLVQFQDESVVDDSQLPKDRFSAERLKGVDSTLKIQPAELGDSAMYLCASSFSGSGKTNYEQYFGPGTRLTVT.

This rearrangement joins TRBV6-1 to TRBJ2-1; 14 bases align to TRBD2. Germline V gene data show CDR1 as MNHNS and CDR2 as SASEGT. The ends lost 4 bases at V and 5 bases at J; junction bases unmatched: 1. This CDR3 spans 15 amino acids. The CDR3 region has the DNA TGTGCCAGCAGTGGGACTAGCGGGAGGCACAATGAGCAGTTCTTC. It specifies CASSGTSGRHNEQFF.

This clone was counted at least ten times. The chain has TRBV7-2 and TRBJ2-5; D uncertain. V dropped 5 bases and J dropped 7 bases, with 17 bases sitting between them. CDR1 is SGHTA and CDR2 is FQGNSA in the germline V gene. The CDR3 covers 14 residues. The CDR3 sequence: CASSPPPTAWTQYF. CDR3 in DNA: TGTGCCAGCAGCCCCCCTCCTACCGCCTGGACCCAGTACTTC.

The chain carries TRBV7-2 and TRBJ1-6; no reliable D call. V lost 3 bases to trimming and J lost 8 bases, with 11 bases between them. Germline V gene sequence: CDR1 SGHTA, CDR2 FQGNSA. This CDR3 spans 14 amino acids. For the CDR3, the DNA is TGTGCCAGCAGCTTCCGGCCGAAGGATTCACCCCTCCACTTT. Translating gives CASSFRPKDSPLHF.

This clone has only a few counts. The chain is built from TRBV6-2 or TRBV6-3 and TRBJ1-5; TRBD1 is a possible D gene (6 bases). Per germline, CDR1 MNHEY and CDR2 SVGEGT. The CDR3 loop spans 12 amino acids. V was shortened by 5 bases and J by 7 bases, with 9 bases between the two germline ends. CDR3 bases: TGTGCCAGCAGTACACAGGGACAGCCCCAGCATTTT. This sequence encodes CASSTQGQPQHF.

The CDR3 region has the DNA TGTGCCCTTAGTCCATCCGGGACGGTAGACAATGAGCAGTTCTTC. Translating gives CALSPSGTVDNEQFF. This chain links TRBV24-1 with TRBJ2-1, with D perhaps TRBD1 or TRBD2 (5 bases each). Trimming left V 12 bases short and J 5 bases short, with 22 bases between. The CDR3 loop spans 15 amino acids. Germline V CDR1 and CDR2: KGHDR, SFDVKD.

This clone was detected many times. This chain links TRBV4-1 with TRBJ1-2; a possible D gene is TRBD1 (6 bases). V was trimmed by 1 base and J by 4 bases, leaving 10 bases between them. The CDR3 covers 14 residues. Germline values: CDR1 MGHRA, CDR2 YSYEKL. The CDR3 sequence is CASSQAGQTYGYTF. The CDR3, as DNA: TGCGCCAGCAGCCAAGCTGGACAGACCTATGGCTACACCTTC.

A remark on this clone: Other nucleotide sequences in the sample specify the same CDR3. This chain connects TRBV6-1 to TRBJ1-2; no definite D call. Trimming pared 6 bases from V and 5 bases from J, leaving 16 bases between. The CDR3 is 14 residues long. The germline CDR1 and CDR2 sequences are MNHNS and SASEGT. CDR3 nucleotide sequence: TGTGCCAGCAGCGACGCGGGCGATGGATATGGCTACACCTTC. Translating it yields CASSDAGDGYGYTF.